This T cell receptor beta chain appears in the sequencing data of a study of blood T cell repertoires in COVID-19. Study information: The origin of the acute and convalescent COVID-19 samples was the United States, Italy and Spain. PBMCs, B-cell-depleted T cells, or T cells were the source of the cDNA or gDNA that made up the material.

In the authors' workflow: Reference gene primer amplification gave estimated nucleated cell counts. Method: immunoSEQ multiplex PCR; TCRdb's copy keeps in-frame clones and lacks some. The V and J calls and the clone size are those of that table, but D and trimming were determined from the DNA. The repertoire holds nearly 25,000 clones, with approximately 85% as singletons. The CDR3 runs to 11 residues. Per the germline V gene, CDR1 is SEHNR and CDR2 is FQNEAQ (reference sequence). Trimming removed 3 bases at V and 5 bases at J, with 5 bases between. The specimen was peripheral blood. V is TRBV7-9 and J is TRBJ2-7; TRBD2 is a possible D gene (5 bases). The source of this sequence is a human donor in a cohort sampled during active COVID-19. The CDR3, as DNA: TGTGCCAGCAGCTTGCGGGACGAGCAGTACTTC. Protein: CASSLRDEQYF.